This entry lists 32 T cell receptor beta chains sequenced from one sample in a study of blood T cell repertoires in COVID-19. Sequencing used immunoSEQ multiplex PCR; TCRdb keeps in-frame clones, though not all of them. Of about 190,000 clones listed, 88% are singletons. The sample taken for sequencing was peripheral blood. These TCRs come from a middle-aged man with active or convalescent COVID-19.

V usage is TRBV28 and J usage is TRBJ1-2; TRBD1 might be the D (6 bases). Per the germline V gene, CDR1 is MDHEN and CDR2 is SYDVKM. This CDR3 comprises 15 residues. With 7 bases removed from V and 0 bases from J, the gap between germline ends came to 15 bases. CDR3 bases: TGTGCCAGCAATGCAGGGGTGGATTCTAACTATGGCTACACCTTC. Encoded protein: CASNAGVDSNYGYTF.

This chain joins TRBV2 and TRBJ2-1; weak D call: TRBD1 (6 bases). The V gene lost 1 base and the J gene lost 7 bases, with 14 bases spanning the gap. Germline V CDR1 and CDR2: SNHLY, FYNNEI. The CDR3 consists of 15 residues. The CDR3 coding sequence is TGTGCCAGCAGTGAAGAGGTCAGGGGATGGAATGAGCAGTTCTTC. Translation gives CASSEEVRGWNEQFF.

This chain uses TRBV19 with TRBJ1-6; D gene uncertain. Trimming left V 3 bases short and J 8 bases short, with 11 bases between. This CDR3 spans 14 amino acids. CDR1 LNHDA and CDR2 SQIVND come from the germline V gene (reference sequence). The CDR3 DNA is TGTGCCAGTAGTATTCGCCCCTCAGATTCACCCCTCCACTTT. Its protein is CASSIRPSDSPLHF.

This clone was recorded only once. The chain couples TRBV6-5 to TRBJ2-5, with D perhaps TRBD1 (5 bases). Germline-derived CDR1 and CDR2 are MNHEY and SVGAGI. V lost 0 bases and J 7 bases, leaving 12 bases between the germline ends. The CDR3 loop spans 14 amino acids. The CDR3 spells CASSYSTEPRTQYF. In nucleotides, the CDR3 is TGTGCCAGCAGTTACTCGACAGAGCCCAGGACCCAGTACTTC.

This clone was recorded a few times. The chain is built from TRBV12-3 or TRBV12-4 and TRBJ1-3; no clear D gene. CDR3 length: 13 amino acids. Trimming cost V 7 bases and J 1 base, with 8 bases left between them. The CDR3: CASTKLSGNTIYF. DNA for the CDR3: TGTGCCAGCACCAAGCTTTCTGGAAACACCATATATTTT.

The rearrangement links TRBV5-8 to TRBJ2-3; TRBD1 aligns across 12 bases. Germline trimming cut 4 bases from V and 3 bases from J; bases unmatched to any gene: 9. Germline CDR1 SGHTS, CDR2 YDEGEE. The CDR3 covers 17 residues. The CDR3 nucleotides read TGTGCCAGCAGCGTAGCCGGGACAGGGGGCAGGACAGATACGCAGTATTTT. Translating gives CASSVAGTGGRTDTQYF.

This sequence joins TRBV11-3 and TRBJ2-1, with D uncertain. In germline, CDR1 is SGHNT, CDR2 YENEEA. The CDR3 is 13 residues long. V lost 1 base and J lost 8, with 9 bases in between. CDR3 nucleotides: TGTGCCAGCAGCTTAGCCCCTGAGGATGAGCAGTTCTTC. Translated, it gives CASSLAPEDEQFF.

The chain's CDR3 is CASSVHRDAEQFF. The CDR3 DNA sequence: TGTGCCAGCAGCGTACACAGGGATGCTGAGCAGTTCTTC. This chain joins TRBV9 and TRBJ2-1, with D perhaps matching TRBD1 (6 bases). V lost 1 base to trimming and J lost 9 bases, with 11 bases between them. The CDR3 has 13 residues. Germline V gives CDR1 SGDLS, CDR2 YYNGEE.

The rearrangement joins TRBV27 to TRBJ2-7, with D possibly matching TRBD1 (6 bases). Germline CDR1 MNHEY, CDR2 SMNVEV (reference sequence). CDR3 length: 14 amino acids. Trimming shortened V by 9 bases and J by 1 base, and 16 bases separated the two germline ends. The CDR3 DNA reads TGTGCCAGTACAGGGCTCGACGGATCCTACGAGCAGTACTTC. It encodes CASTGLDGSYEQYF.

This clone was counted once. The gene calls are TRBV7-2 and TRBJ1-1; a possible D gene is TRBD1 (5 bases). The CDR3 is made up of 15 amino acids. Germline-derived CDR1 and CDR2 are SGHTA and FQGNSA. V lost 5 bases to trimming and J lost 5 bases, with 18 bases between them. The CDR3 nucleotides are TGTGCCAGCAGCAAGGACACAGCACGGGGGACTGAAGCTTTCTTT. It codes for CASSKDTARGTEAFF.

This clone occurred once. The chain joins TRBV2 to TRBJ2-3; TRBD2 agrees at 10 bases. CDR3 length: 19 amino acids. Trimming took 9 bases from V and 2 from J; bases not matched to a gene: 20. CDR1 and CDR2 (germline): SNHLY, FYNNEI. The DNA of the CDR3 is TGTGCCAGTACCAGGGAGCGGGAGGGCCAGGGTGTCCTCACAGATACGCAGTATTTT. Protein sequence: CASTREREGQGVLTDTQYF. The full variable domain, completed using reference TRBV2 and TRBJ2-3, is EPEVTQTPSHQVTQMGQEVILRCVPISNHLYFYWYRQILGQKVEFLVSFYNNEISEKSEIFDDQFSVERPDGSNFTLKIRSTKLEDSAMYFCASTREREGQGVLTDTQYFGPGTRLTVL.

The rearrangement joins TRBV6-5 to TRBJ1-1; no reliable D call. From germline, CDR1 is MNHEY and CDR2 SVGAGI. This CDR3 comprises 16 residues. Trimming cost V 1 base and J 5 bases, with 17 bases left between them. CDR3 region: CASSYYTGWFGTEAFF. CDR3 coding DNA: TGTGCCAGCAGTTACTACACGGGATGGTTTGGGACTGAAGCTTTCTTT.

About this clone itself: The identical CDR3 is also encoded by other nucleotide sequences in the sample. This chain connects TRBV28 to TRBJ2-2, with a possible D match to TRBD1 (5 bases). V was trimmed by 4 bases and J by 1 base, leaving 10 bases between them. This CDR3 is 15 amino acids long. Per germline, CDR1 MDHEN and CDR2 SYDVKM. The CDR3 DNA follows: TGTGCCAGCAGTTCCCCAGGGCAGAACACCGGGGAGCTGTTTTTT. Translating gives CASSSPGQNTGELFF.

In this sample, this clone turned up once. The CDR3 is CAWADRDTEAFF. CDR3 coding DNA: TGTGCCTGGGCCGACAGAGACACTGAAGCTTTCTTT. The chain is built from TRBV30 and TRBJ1-1; perhaps TRBD1 as D (5 bases). CDR1 is GTSNPN, CDR2 SVGIG, per germline (reference sequence). The CDR3 length is 12 residues. V was cut by 5 bases and J by 3 bases, with 10 bases left in between.

V and J are TRBV9 and TRBJ1-6, with D tentatively TRBD1 (5 bases). Germline V gene data show CDR1 as SGDLS and CDR2 as YYNGEE. The CDR3 runs to 14 residues. Trimming took 1 base from V and 10 from J, leaving 12 bases between them. The CDR3 spells CASSVRQGGSPLHF. Here the CDR3 DNA reads TGTGCCAGCAGCGTAAGGCAGGGTGGATCACCCCTCCACTTT. Based on the CDR3 plus reference TRBV9 and TRBJ1-6, the full variable domain is DSGVTQTPKHLITATGQRVTLRCSPRSGDLSVYWYQQSLDQGLQFLIQYYNGEERAKGNILERFSAQQFPDLHSELNLSSLELGDSALYFCASSVRQGGSPLHFGNGTRLTVT.

This chain joins TRBV7-9 and TRBJ2-3; 11 bases map to TRBD2. CDR3 length equals 15 residues. CDR1 SEHNR and CDR2 FQNEAQ come from the germline V gene (reference sequence). Trimming at V came to 5 bases and at J to 6 bases, leaving 7 bases not matched to a gene. The DNA for the CDR3 is TGTGCCAGCAGCCCCGCGGGGACTAGCGGTGATACGCAGTATTTT. Amino acids: CASSPAGTSGDTQYF.

The chain is built from TRBV5-1 and TRBJ1-1; TRBD1 is a possible D gene (5 bases). This CDR3 comprises 14 residues. The V end lost 5 bases, the J end lost 5 bases, and 16 bases lay between the germline ends. Germline CDR1 SGHRS, CDR2 YFSETQ. The CDR3 protein is CASRPDIGGTEAFF. The CDR3 region has the DNA TGCGCCAGCAGGCCGGACATTGGGGGGACTGAAGCTTTCTTT.

The chain combines TRBV29-1 with TRBJ1-2; TRBD1 is a possible D gene (5 bases). V was cut by 4 bases and J by 5 bases, with 17 bases left in between. The germline V gene encodes CDR1 SQVTM and CDR2 ANQGSEA. This CDR3 has 14 residues. In DNA form, the CDR3 reads TGCAGCGTTGGCGGGACGCAAGACTTGTATGGCTACACCTTC. It codes for CSVGGTQDLYGYTF. Full variable domain (rest looked up from reference TRBV29-1 and TRBJ1-2): SAVISQKPSRDICQRGTSLTIQCQVDSQVTMMFWYRQQPGQSLTLIATANQGSEATYESGFVIDKFPISRPNLTFSTLTVSNMSPEDSSIYLCSVGGTQDLYGYTFGSGTRLTVV.

The chain carries TRBV28 and TRBJ1-2, with 8 bases lining up with TRBD1. CDR1 and CDR2 from the germline V gene are MDHEN and SYDVKM. The CDR3 consists of 15 residues. J gave up 0 bases and V 3 bases, and 3 bases lay outside the gene matches. The CDR3 DNA is TGTGCCAGCAGTTTCCAGACAGGGGCTAACTATGGCTACACCTTC. Translating gives CASSFQTGANYGYTF.

The CDR3 sequence: CASTRENTEAFF. The DNA for the CDR3 is TGTGCCAGCACGAGGGAGAACACTGAAGCTTTCTTT. V gene TRBV2 combines with J gene TRBJ1-1; D not certain. This CDR3 has 12 amino acids. Between the trimmed V and J ends, which lost 7 bases and 1 base, there was a span of 7 bases. Germline lookup yields CDR1 SNHLY and CDR2 FYNNEI.

V usage is TRBV6-5 and J usage is TRBJ2-1; 9 nucleotides agree with TRBD1. V was clipped by 0 bases and J by 7 bases; unmatched bases: 4. The CDR3 spans 15 residues. Germline CDR1 and CDR2: MNHEY and SVGAGI. In DNA form, the CDR3 reads TGTGCCAGCAGTTACTCCCGGGACAGGGTTAATGAGCAGTTCTTC. It specifies CASSYSRDRVNEQFF.

This clone was seen only once. The chain links TRBV29-1 to TRBJ1-2, with D possibly being TRBD1 (5 bases). Trimming took off 0 bases at V and 4 bases at J, with 15 bases between the two ends. Germline CDR1 reads SQVTM; CDR2 reads ANQGSEA. CDR3 size: 15 residues. The CDR3: CSVEDPRGDAYGYTF. The CDR3 DNA reads as TGCAGCGTTGAAGACCCGCGCGGGGACGCCTATGGCTACACCTTC.

The chain employs TRBV7-8 and TRBJ2-7; no clear D. Germline-derived CDR1 and CDR2 are SGHVS and FQNEAQ. The CDR3 is made up of 13 amino acids. The V gene lost 5 bases and the J gene lost 3 bases, with 11 bases spanning the gap. CDR3 residues: CASSHPTGYEQYF. Here the CDR3 DNA reads TGTGCCAGCAGCCATCCCACCGGCTACGAGCAGTACTTC. The full variable domain, in which reference TRBV7-8 and TRBJ2-7 provide the parts outside the CDR3, is GAGVSQSPRYKVAKRGQDVALRCDPISGHVSLFWYQQALGQGPEFLTYFQNEAQLDKSGLPSDRFFAERPEGSVSTLKIQRTQQEDSAVYLCASSHPTGYEQYFGPGTRLTVT.

CDR3 sequence (DNA): TGTGCCAGTAGTAACATTGCCAGGGGAGGACAGGGCAATCAGCCCCAGCATTTT. Translation: CASSNIARGGQGNQPQHF. V gene TRBV19 combines with J gene TRBJ1-5, with 7 bases matching TRBD1. Germline CDR1 LNHDA, CDR2 SQIVND (reference sequence). The CDR3 spans 18 residues. Trimming cost V 4 bases and J 2 bases; bases outside gene matches: 14.

The chain employs TRBV12-5 and TRBJ2-3, with TRBD2 as a possible D gene (5 bases). Germline values: CDR1 LGHNT, CDR2 FRNRAP. Trimming stripped 11 bases from V and 3 bases from J, with 18 bases between. The CDR3 is made up of 14 amino acids. The CDR3 spells CALLKTTLTDTQYF. CDR3 DNA: TGTGCTCTACTGAAGACTACGTTAACAGATACGCAGTATTTT.

The gene calls are TRBV25-1 and TRBJ1-1; 8 bases line up with TRBD1. Germline V lookup: CDR1 MGHDK, CDR2 SYGVNS. V trimming: 2 bases; J trimming: 6 bases; junction bases outside the gene matches: 5. CDR3 length: 14 residues. The CDR3 reads CASSELNRGSEAFF. DNA of the CDR3: TGTGCCAGCAGTGAACTTAACAGGGGGTCTGAAGCTTTCTTT.

The rearrangement uses TRBV10-3 and TRBJ1-6; maybe TRBD1 (5 bases). V gave up 3 bases and J gave up 0 bases, with 9 bases separating them. Germline values: CDR1 ENHRY, CDR2 SYGVKD. The CDR3 has 16 residues. The CDR3 spells CAISDRTSSYNSPLHF. In nucleotides, the CDR3 is TGTGCCATCAGTGACAGGACAAGCTCCTATAATTCACCCCTCCACTTT.

This clone was counted at least ten times. The rearrangement links TRBV5-1 to TRBJ2-1; D possibly corresponds to TRBD1 (6 bases). The CDR3 extends over 14 amino acids. Germline CDR1 and CDR2: SGHRS and YFSETQ. Trimming took off 4 bases at V and 6 bases at J, with 14 bases between the two ends. The CDR3 here is CASSLGGAGNEQFF. The CDR3 bases are TGCGCCAGCAGCCTAGGGGGAGCAGGCAATGAGCAGTTCTTC. The whole variable domain, remainder taken from reference TRBV5-1 and TRBJ2-1, is KAGVTQTPRYLIKTRGQQVTLSCSPISGHRSVSWYQQTPGQGLQFLFEYFSETQRNKGNFPGRFSGRQFSNSRSEMNVSTLELGDSALYLCASSLGGAGNEQFFGPGTRLTVL.

The genes are TRBV24-1 and TRBJ2-2, with 9 bases fitting TRBD2. Germline CDR1 KGHDR, CDR2 SFDVKD. V dropped 3 bases and J dropped 3; count of bases not matched to a gene: 13. The CDR3 extends over 19 amino acids. The CDR3 region has the DNA TGTGCCACCAGTGATGGGAGTGGTGGCGGGAGGGCTTACACCGGGGAGCTGTTTTTT. Its translation is CATSDGSGGGRAYTGELFF.

The CDR3, as DNA: TGTGCCAGCAGCTTAAGCAGGGCTAATGAAAAACTGTTTTTT. Translation gives CASSLSRANEKLFF. The rearrangement joins TRBV7-6 to TRBJ1-4; a possible D gene is TRBD1 (5 bases). The CDR3 runs 14 residues. Germline V gives CDR1 SGHVS, CDR2 FNYEAQ. V lost 2 bases to trimming and J lost 3 bases, with 7 bases between them.

This chain connects TRBV7-3 to TRBJ2-2; 10 nucleotides agree with TRBD1. This CDR3 region has 16 residues. Germline values: CDR1 SGHTA, CDR2 FQGTGA. With 4 bases clipped from V and 0 bases from J, the junction kept 2 bases outside the gene matches. The CDR3 loop reads CASSSGQGANTGELFF. The CDR3 nucleotides are TGTGCCAGCAGCTCCGGACAGGGGGCGAACACCGGGGAGCTGTTTTTT.

This chain joins TRBV19 and TRBJ1-1; the D gene is possibly TRBD1 (5 bases). CDR1 is LNHDA, CDR2 SQIVND, per germline (reference sequence). Trimming removed 7 bases from V and 5 bases from J, with 23 bases in between. The CDR3 contains 16 residues. CDR3 nucleotide sequence: TGTGCCAGTACTTTAGGGGCAGGCGCCGGGGGGACTGAAGCTTTCTTT. This codes for CASTLGAGAGGTEAFF.